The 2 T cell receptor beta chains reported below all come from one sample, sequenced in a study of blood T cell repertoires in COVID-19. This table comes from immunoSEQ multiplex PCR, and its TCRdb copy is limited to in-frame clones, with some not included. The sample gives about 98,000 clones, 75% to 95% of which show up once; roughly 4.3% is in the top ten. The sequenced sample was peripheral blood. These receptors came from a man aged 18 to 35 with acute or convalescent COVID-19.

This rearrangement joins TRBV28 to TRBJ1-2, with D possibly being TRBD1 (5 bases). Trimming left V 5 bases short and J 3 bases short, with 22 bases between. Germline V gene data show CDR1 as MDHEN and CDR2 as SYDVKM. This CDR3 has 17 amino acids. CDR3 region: CASSPRYWRDEYYGYTF. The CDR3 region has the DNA TGTGCCAGCAGTCCCCGCTACTGGCGGGACGAATACTATGGCTACACCTTC.

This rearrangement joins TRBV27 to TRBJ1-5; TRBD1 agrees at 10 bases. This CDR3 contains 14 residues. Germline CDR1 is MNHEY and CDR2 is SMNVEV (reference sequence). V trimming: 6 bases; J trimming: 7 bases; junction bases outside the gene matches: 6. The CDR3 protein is CASSMGQGSQPQHF. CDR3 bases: TGTGCCAGCAGCATGGGACAGGGGAGCCAGCCCCAGCATTTT.